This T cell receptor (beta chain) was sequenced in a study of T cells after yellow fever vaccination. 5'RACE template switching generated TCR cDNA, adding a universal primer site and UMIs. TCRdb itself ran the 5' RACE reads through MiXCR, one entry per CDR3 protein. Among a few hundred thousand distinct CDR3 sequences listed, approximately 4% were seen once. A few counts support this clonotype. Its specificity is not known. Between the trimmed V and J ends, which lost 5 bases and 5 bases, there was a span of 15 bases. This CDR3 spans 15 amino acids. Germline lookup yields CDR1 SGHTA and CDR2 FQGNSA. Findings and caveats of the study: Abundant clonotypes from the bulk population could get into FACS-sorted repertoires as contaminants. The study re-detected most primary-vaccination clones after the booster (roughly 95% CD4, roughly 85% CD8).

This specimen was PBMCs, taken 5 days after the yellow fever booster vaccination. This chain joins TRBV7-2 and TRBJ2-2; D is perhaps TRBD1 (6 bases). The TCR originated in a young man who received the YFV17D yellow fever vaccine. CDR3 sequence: CASSPTQGTTGELFF. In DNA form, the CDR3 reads TGTGCCAGCAGCCCGACACAGGGTACAACCGGGGAGCTGTTTTTT. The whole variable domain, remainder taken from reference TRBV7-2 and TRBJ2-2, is GAGVSQSPSNKVTEKGKDVELRCDPISGHTALYWYRQSLGQGLEFLIYFQGNSAPDKSGLPSDRFSAERTGGSVSTLTIQRTQQEDSAVYLCASSPTQGTTGELFFGEGSRLTVL.